This passage covers 11 T cell receptor beta chains from one sample sequenced in a study of blood T cell repertoires in COVID-19. The table came from immunoSEQ multiplex PCR; TCRdb's copy has only in-frame clones and leaves some out. The table shows about 490,000 clones, with approximately 83% occurring only once. Sequenced material: peripheral blood. The receptors derive from a human donor in a cohort sampled during active COVID-19.

The chain links TRBV7-2 to TRBJ1-2, with D maybe TRBD1 (5 bases). The CDR3 has 15 amino acids. Per germline, CDR1 SGHTA and CDR2 FQGNSA. V lost 4 bases, J lost 0 bases, and 12 bases lay in between. This CDR3 reads CASSSSRAPNYGYTF. The CDR3 DNA is TGTGCCAGCAGCTCCTCCAGGGCTCCTAACTATGGCTACACCTTC.

In DNA, the CDR3 is TGTGCCTGGAGTGTAGAGGGAGTAGGAACAAACACCATATATTTT. Residues: CAWSVEGVGTNTIYF. This rearrangement joins TRBV30 to TRBJ1-3; D unresolved. The germline gives CDR1 GTSNPN, CDR2 SVGIG (reference sequence). CDR3 length equals 15 residues. Trimming shortened V by 0 bases and J by 6 bases, and 15 bases separated the two germline ends.

The rearrangement uses TRBV5-1 and TRBJ1-5; D is ambiguous. Trimming removed 0 bases from V and 3 bases from J, with 7 bases in between. This CDR3 is 14 amino acids long. CDR1 and CDR2 from the germline V gene are SGHRS and YFSETQ. In nucleotides, the CDR3 is TGCGCCAGCAGCTTGGGAGGGTTCAATCAGCCCCAGCATTTT. It specifies CASSLGGFNQPQHF.

The chain uses TRBV2 and TRBJ2-1; 12 bases are shared with TRBD2. The CDR3 runs 18 residues. Per the germline V gene, CDR1 is SNHLY and CDR2 is FYNNEI. Germline trimming cut 4 bases from V and 0 bases from J; bases unmatched to any gene: 7. CDR3 sequence (DNA): TGTGCCAGCAGTGGTGCTAGCGGGAGGGAAAGCTCCTACAATGAGCAGTTCTTC. Residues: CASSGASGRESSYNEQFF.

This chain connects TRBV12-5 to TRBJ2-3, with 14 bases identical to TRBD2. The germline V gene has CDR1 LGHNT and CDR2 FRNRAP. The CDR3 extends over 18 amino acids. Unmatched junction bases numbered 10, after V lost 4 bases and J lost 4 bases. The CDR3 DNA is TGTGCTAGTGGTTCTGGGACTAGCGGGAGTCCAGGGGCAGATACGCAGTATTTT. Encoded protein: CASGSGTSGSPGADTQYF.

The chain has TRBV7-2 and TRBJ2-1; 7 nucleotides agree with TRBD2. CDR1 and CDR2 (germline): SGHTA, FQGNSA. J was trimmed by 6 bases and V by 5 bases; bases with no gene match: 10. CDR3 length equals 15 residues. CDR3 DNA sequence: TGTGCCAGCAGCCTAAGCGGGACTACGCGCAATGAGCAGTTCTTC. It is translated as CASSLSGTTRNEQFF. The complete variable domain, with remaining parts taken from reference TRBV7-2 and TRBJ2-1, reads GAGVSQSPSNKVTEKGKDVELRCDPISGHTALYWYRQSLGQGLEFLIYFQGNSAPDKSGLPSDRFSAERTGGSVSTLTIQRTQQEDSAVYLCASSLSGTTRNEQFFGPGTRLTVL.

Many counts were recorded for this clone. The chain employs TRBV5-1 and TRBJ1-6; the D is unclear. The CDR3 extends over 14 amino acids. The V and J ends lost 0 bases and 9 bases respectively, with 10 bases between them. Germline V gene lookup returns CDR1 SGHRS and CDR2 YFSETQ. The CDR3 here is CASSLAGMGSPLHF. The CDR3 coding sequence is TGCGCCAGCAGCTTGGCAGGCATGGGTTCACCCCTCCACTTT.

J is TRBJ2-7 and V is TRBV6-5; 7 positions agree with TRBD1. This CDR3 is 15 amino acids long. The V segment lost 6 bases and the J segment 2 bases; nucleotides outside the gene matches: 10. CDR1 and CDR2 (germline): MNHEY, SVGAGI. CDR3 amino acids: CASRGRTGAPYEQYF. CDR3 nucleotides: TGTGCCAGCAGAGGCCGGACAGGAGCCCCCTACGAGCAGTACTTC.

This chain uses TRBV2 with TRBJ2-7; 12 nucleotides line up with TRBD2. The germline V gene has CDR1 SNHLY and CDR2 FYNNEI. The CDR3 runs to 15 residues. J was trimmed by 3 bases and V by 1 base; bases with no gene match: 1. CDR3 sequence (DNA): TGTGCCAGCAGTGAAGAACTAGCGGGAGGCTACGAGCAGTACTTC. Its translation: CASSEELAGGYEQYF.

The genes are TRBV10-3 and TRBJ2-2; weak D call: TRBD1 (6 bases). Germline V gene sequence: CDR1 ENHRY, CDR2 SYGVKD. This CDR3 comprises 14 residues. Trimming removed 9 bases from V and 3 bases from J, with 14 bases in between. CDR3 nucleotide sequence: TGTGCCATTCAGGGGCAAGTGGACACCGGGGAGCTGTTTTTT. Its translation is CAIQGQVDTGELFF.

This chain links TRBV18 with TRBJ2-7; TRBD2 is a possible D gene (6 bases). The V gene lost 3 bases and the J gene lost 4 bases, with 7 bases spanning the gap. The CDR3 runs 12 residues. Germline assignment: CDR1 KGHSH and CDR2 LQKENI. The CDR3 region is CASSPGGYEQYF. The DNA of the CDR3 is TGTGCCAGCTCACCGGGAGGATACGAGCAGTACTTC.